This entry lists 20 T cell receptor beta chains sequenced from one sample in a study of response to subunit inactivated influenza vaccine. MiXCR, applied by TCRdb to the RT-PCR reads, yields one record per CDR3 protein. The data contain 530,000 or so distinct CDR3 sequences, about 25% of them singletons. The source material was CD4+ T cells sorted from PBMCs, sampled around 5 days after vaccination. All receptors derive from a man in his fifties or sixties who received an inactivated influenza vaccine.

The V gene is TRBV18, the J gene TRBJ1-2; 7 bases align to TRBD1. The germline V gene has CDR1 KGHSH and CDR2 LQKENI. Germline trimming cut 3 bases from V and 8 bases from J; bases unmatched to any gene: 6. CDR3 length: 13 amino acids. The CDR3 region is CASSPEGAGGYTF. The CDR3 coding sequence is TGTGCCAGCTCACCGGAGGGGGCTGGGGGCTACACCTTC.

The table lists this clonotype with a few counts. This chain links TRBV4-3 with TRBJ2-1; D possibly corresponds to TRBD2 (6 bases). Germline V gives CDR1 LGHNA, CDR2 YSLEER. Deletions cut 4 bases from V and 0 bases from J, with 19 bases between. This CDR3 has 18 residues. CDR3 loop: CASSPLGTGLSSYNEQFF. The CDR3 DNA sequence: TGCGCCAGCAGCCCCCTTGGGACCGGACTAAGCTCCTACAATGAGCAGTTCTTC.

The chain links TRBV6-2 or TRBV6-3 to TRBJ1-5; D may be TRBD1 (5 bases). The germline CDR1 and CDR2 sequences are MNHEY and SVGEGT. Trimming pared 0 bases from V and 3 bases from J, leaving 6 bases between. The CDR3 sequence is 14 residues long. This CDR3 is CASSYSGDNQPQHF. CDR3 sequence (DNA): TGTGCCAGCAGTTACTCAGGGGACAATCAGCCCCAGCATTTT.

The chain couples TRBV18 to TRBJ2-1, with 8 bases aligning to TRBD1. The CDR3 has 15 residues. Germline-derived CDR1 and CDR2 are KGHSH and LQKENI. V was pared by 3 bases and J by 1 base, with 2 bases of the junction left unmatched. The CDR3 loop is CASSPWTGSYNEQFF. CDR3 coding DNA: TGTGCCAGCTCACCCTGGACAGGGTCCTACAATGAGCAGTTCTTC.

This chain uses TRBV7-9 with TRBJ1-2; TRBD1 matches 7 bases. The junction had 6 bases not matched to a gene; V was cut back by 4 bases and J by 4 bases. CDR1 and CDR2 (germline): SEHNR, FQNEAQ (reference sequence). The CDR3 contains 14 residues. The CDR3: CASSSTDRSYGYTF. The CDR3 DNA follows: TGTGCCAGCAGCTCAACGGACAGGAGCTATGGCTACACCTTC.

The chain carries TRBV5-1 and TRBJ2-3, with D hard to call. V shed 0 bases and J shed 6 bases, with 11 bases lying between them. The CDR3 totals 14 residues. CDR1 SGHRS and CDR2 YFSETQ come from the germline V gene. The CDR3 here is CASSLGDSGDTQYF. In DNA, the CDR3 is TGCGCCAGCAGCTTGGGAGACTCCGGCGATACGCAGTATTTT.

Many counts were recorded for this clonotype. The chain recombines TRBV20-1 with TRBJ2-3; 10 nucleotides line up with TRBD2. V shed 3 bases, J shed 4 bases, and the junction held 10 bases outside the gene matches. CDR1 is DFQATT and CDR2 is SNEGSKA in the germline V gene (reference sequence). The CDR3 contains 16 residues. This chain's CDR3 is CSASGSAGGLADTQYF. In nucleotides, the CDR3 is TGCAGTGCTAGCGGTTCAGCGGGGGGGCTCGCAGATACGCAGTATTTT.

This chain uses TRBV3-1 with TRBJ2-7; D gene unclear. CDR1 LGHDT and CDR2 YNNKEL come from the germline V gene (reference sequence). V lost 0 bases and J lost 3, with 6 bases in between. CDR3 length equals 13 residues. CDR3 residues: CASSQESDYEQYF. The CDR3 bases are TGTGCCAGCAGCCAAGAGTCAGACTACGAGCAGTACTTC.

V and J are TRBV7-2 and TRBJ2-3; 9 nucleotides agree with TRBD1. This CDR3 is built from 17 residues. V lost 0 bases, J lost 4 bases, and 8 bases stayed unmatched. The germline V gene encodes CDR1 SGHTA and CDR2 FQGNSA. The CDR3 spells CASSLAPAGQGADTQYF. Written as DNA, the CDR3 is TGTGCCAGCAGCTTAGCCCCAGCGGGACAGGGCGCAGATACGCAGTATTTT.

The chain uses TRBV4-3 and TRBJ2-1; perhaps TRBD2 as D (6 bases). The CDR3 has 13 amino acids. Trimming cost V 3 bases and J 15 bases, with 18 bases left between them. Looked up from germline, CDR1 is LGHNA and CDR2 is YSLEER. CDR3 DNA: TGCGCCAGCAGCCAGGCCGGGGGTCGGGGGTTGTTCTTC. Its protein product is CASSQAGGRGLFF.

The rearrangement links TRBV28 to TRBJ2-5; D is perhaps TRBD1 (6 bases). From germline, CDR1 is MDHEN and CDR2 SYDVKM. CDR3 length: 11 amino acids. The V end was cut by 6 bases, the J end by 7 bases, with 9 bases between. The CDR3 spells CASRGGRTQYF. CDR3 sequence (DNA): TGTGCCAGCAGAGGGGGACGGACCCAGTACTTC.

This clonotype was seen more than once but under ten times. The chain is built from TRBV10-3 and TRBJ1-1, with D tentatively TRBD1 (6 bases). Trimming removed 6 bases at V and 1 base at J, with 12 bases between. The CDR3 is made up of 14 amino acids. Germline values: CDR1 ENHRY, CDR2 SYGVKD. CDR3 loop: CAIRFGQSNTEAFF. CDR3 coding DNA: TGTGCCATCAGATTTGGACAGTCGAACACTGAAGCTTTCTTT.

This clonotype was observed many times. The rearrangement uses TRBV29-1 and TRBJ2-1; TRBD1 matches 8 bases. In germline, CDR1 is SQVTM, CDR2 ANQGSEA. The CDR3 totals 16 residues. Unmatched junction bases numbered 7, after V lost 3 bases and J lost 0 bases. DNA for the CDR3: TGCAGCGTTGACCGCCCCGACAGGGGCTCCTACAATGAGCAGTTCTTC. This sequence encodes CSVDRPDRGSYNEQFF.

In this sample, this clonotype turned up a few times. The chain couples TRBV3-1 to TRBJ2-3; D unclear. Trimming removed 1 base from V and 7 bases from J, with 3 bases in between. From germline, CDR1 is LGHDT and CDR2 YNNKEL (reference sequence). This CDR3 contains 11 residues. The chain's CDR3 is CASSQGNTQYF. The CDR3 nucleotides are TGTGCCAGCAGCCAAGGGAATACGCAGTATTTT.

The chain combines TRBV12-3 or TRBV12-4 with TRBJ1-1; D possibly corresponds to TRBD1 (5 bases). This CDR3 has 15 residues. V lost 4 bases to trimming and J lost 1 base, with 13 bases between them. The CDR3 region is CASSYPSTGNTEAFF. The CDR3, as DNA: TGTGCCAGCAGTTACCCGTCTACAGGGAACACTGAAGCTTTCTTT.

The chain employs TRBV4-3 and TRBJ2-3; D possibly corresponds to TRBD1 (5 bases). CDR1 is LGHNA and CDR2 is YSLEER in the germline V gene. The CDR3 is 16 residues long. V dropped 1 base and J dropped 6 bases, with 17 bases sitting between them. The CDR3 is CASSQAPSANRDTQYF. The DNA of the CDR3 is TGCGCCAGCAGCCAAGCGCCCTCAGCCAACAGGGATACGCAGTATTTT.

This clonotype has a handful of counts. The V gene is TRBV29-1, the J gene TRBJ1-1; 7 bases line up with TRBD1. This CDR3 is 9 amino acids long. The germline CDR1 and CDR2 sequences are SQVTM and ANQGSEA. The CDR3 DNA reads as TGCACAGGGGGCACTGAAGCTTTCTTT. Protein: CTGGTEAFF.

This clonotype was counted at least ten times. The chain recombines TRBV5-1 with TRBJ1-3; D is perhaps TRBD1 (6 bases). CDR1 and CDR2 (germline): SGHRS, YFSETQ. The ends were cut back, 0 bases at V and 7 bases at J, with 17 bases in the middle. The CDR3 extends over 16 amino acids. CDR3 sequence reads: CASSLELSGTSNTIYF. The CDR3 bases are TGCGCCAGCAGCTTGGAACTCAGCGGGACAAGTAACACCATATATTTT.

This clonotype was counted only a few times. V and J are TRBV12-3 or TRBV12-4 and TRBJ1-1; 7 nucleotides match TRBD1. V lost 5 bases and J lost 2; bases outside the gene matches: 8. This CDR3 is 15 amino acids long. The DNA of the CDR3 is TGTGCCAGCAGTCTGAATGGACAGGCCAACACTGAAGCTTTCTTT. Translated, it gives CASSLNGQANTEAFF.

This clonotype has at least ten counts. In DNA form, the CDR3 reads TGTGCCAGCAGCTTGGTCGACAGGGATACGCAGTATTTT. Protein sequence: CASSLVDRDTQYF. The chain couples TRBV5-8 to TRBJ2-3; possibly TRBD1 for D (6 bases). Trimming removed 0 bases at V and 6 bases at J, with 8 bases between. Per germline, CDR1 SGHTS and CDR2 YDEGEE. This CDR3 has 13 residues.